This T cell receptor beta chain is drawn from a study of blood T cell repertoires in COVID-19 (dated by TCRdb to the early 2020s). Regarding the research as a whole: The collaborator samples originated in the United States, Italy and Spain and spanned the acute and convalescent phases of COVID-19. The prospective study material was composed of cDNA or gDNA derived from T cells, B-cell-depleted T cells, or PBMCs. Subjects who had been exposed to COVID-19, were actively infected with it, or had recovered from it provided the deeply sampled blood TCRbeta repertoires that made up the dataset. A freely available public database, intended as a resource for researchers studying the immune response to SARS-CoV-2, is where the repertoires were released. Samples came from the ongoing ImmuneRACE study (first 160 participants) plus 1,254 subjects from 6 global collaborators. Nearly every sample came with metadata listing a de-identified subject ID, COVID-19 status, age in years and sex. HLA class I and class II types, where available, came from metadata supplied by the sample provider rather than from assay-based typing. What the authors observed across the whole study: The quantity of clinical and demographic metadata differed by source and by participant and was supplied without curation.

The germline V gene specifies SGHRS as CDR1 and YFSETQ as CDR2. The CDR3 covers 15 residues, taking in both the cysteine and the phenylalanine. Only the CDR3 region is kept as DNA, spanning 45 bases read in frame from base 1. The germline V end is reduced by 4 bases and the J end by 4 bases; junction bases left unmatched: 7. The count of this clone is one. Its antigen specificity is not known. Base qualities are not recorded, but no much larger clone differs from it by a single base. Participants in the prospective study were aged roughly 18 to 89 years, lived in some 24 United States geographic areas, and enrolled through a virtual design. Cohort assignment in the prospective study relied on participant-reported clinical history from a screening survey and a study questionnaire. ImmuneRACE Cohort 3 recovered participants were defined by two consecutive negative NP/OP PCR tests, healthcare professional clearance, or symptom resolution. Mobile phlebotomists in the prospective study collected whole blood, serum and a nasopharyngeal or oropharyngeal swab from every participant. Prospective study participants could optionally give additional blood draws and questionnaires over an approximately two-month period. Before DNA extraction, blood samples from the prospective study were shipped at room temperature or frozen.

The immunoSEQ Assay, a bias-controlled multiplex PCR, was used to amplify TCRbeta CDR3 regions from genomic DNA. The published analysis was carried out like this. Nucleated cell counts per sample were estimated from amplification of reference gene primers within the assay. To quantify the absolute abundance of each unique TCRbeta CDR3 rearrangement, sequence reads were collapsed and filtered. Productive Simpson clonality was computed per sample as the square root of Simpson's diversity index over productive rearrangements. TCRdb mirrors the immuneACCESS table, restricted to in-frame sequences. Some clones are absent from its copies; in checked studies, under half trace to an unresolved V gene, and the reason for the others is unknown. The DNA gave D and trimming, while V, J and clone size come from that table. Across this sample there are 290,000 or so clones, with about 93% seen only once. 0.95% to 1.2% of the sample lies in the top ten.

The receptor comes from a woman aged 30 to 39 who had recovered from COVID-19. The material sequenced was PBMCs or T cells enriched from blood (not recorded which). The rearranged chain carries TRBV5-1 and TRBJ2-3; a stretch of 9 junction bases matches TRBD1. The CDR3 in this case is CASSPTGGVPDTQYF. The nucleotides read TGCGCCAGCAGCCCGACAGGGGGTGTCCCAGATACGCAGTATTTT. With the rest looked up from the reference TRBV5-1 and TRBJ2-3 genes rather than sequenced, the full variable domain is KAGVTQTPRYLIKTRGQQVTLSCSPISGHRSVSWYQQTPGQGLQFLFEYFSETQRNKGNFPGRFSGRQFSNSRSEMNVSTLELGDSALYLCASSPTGGVPDTQYFGPGTRLTVL.